This passage covers 15 T cell receptor beta chains from one sample sequenced in a study of cytomegalovirus exposure and HLA in healthy donors. PCR involved 60 Vbeta and 13 Jbeta primers. Produced via immunoSEQ multiplex PCR; TCRdb's table is partial and in-frame only. Of about 130,000 clones listed, over 75% are singletons. The sample consisted of PBMCs. Receptors originate from a woman between 40 and 50 years old in good health and CMV-seropositive.

The chain has TRBV30 and TRBJ1-2, with 7 bases identical to TRBD1. The length of the CDR3 is 14 residues. The V and J ends lost 2 bases and 2 bases, in that order; junction bases with no gene match: 5. CDR1 and CDR2 from the germline V gene are GTSNPN and SVGIG (reference sequence). The CDR3 loop reads CAWSRGQQNYGYTF. The CDR3 DNA follows: TGTGCCTGGAGTCGGGGACAGCAGAACTATGGCTACACCTTC.

The chain carries TRBV7-8 and TRBJ1-5, with D possibly matching TRBD1 (6 bases). Deletions cut 4 bases from V and 1 base from J, with 17 bases between. This CDR3 is 17 amino acids long. Germline CDR1 is SGHVS and CDR2 is FQNEAQ. This CDR3 reads CASSSRIQGLSNQPQHF. DNA of the CDR3: TGTGCCAGCAGCTCCCGTATTCAGGGGTTGAGCAATCAGCCCCAGCATTTT.

The chain has TRBV4-1 and TRBJ1-2; the D gene is possibly TRBD1 (6 bases). Germline V gives CDR1 MGHRA, CDR2 YSYEKL. This CDR3 is built from 13 residues. V lost 6 bases and J 6 bases, leaving 14 bases between the germline ends. The CDR3: CASSSGPGDGYTF. CDR3 DNA: TGCGCCAGCAGTTCCGGCCCAGGGGATGGCTACACCTTC.

The chain links TRBV6-1 to TRBJ1-5; D perhaps matches TRBD1 (5 bases). CDR1 and CDR2 (germline): MNHNS, SASEGT. The CDR3 runs 15 residues. Trimming removed 5 bases at V and 1 base at J, with 12 bases between. The CDR3 nucleotides are TGTGCCAGCAGTCTGGGGGGAAGGAGCAATCAGCCCCAGCATTTT. Translating gives CASSLGGRSNQPQHF.

The rearrangement links TRBV6-6 to TRBJ2-7; maybe TRBD2 (5 bases). The germline V and J ends were trimmed by 6 bases and 3 bases, with 12 bases remaining between them. The CDR3 covers 13 residues. Germline values: CDR1 MNHNY, CDR2 SVGAGI (reference sequence). CDR3 residues: CASSDGGYYEQYF. The DNA of the CDR3 is TGTGCCAGCAGCGACGGAGGTTACTACGAGCAGTACTTC.

This clone appeared a few times. The J gene is TRBJ2-7, the V gene TRBV6-6; TRBD2 matches 7 bases. The CDR3 runs 15 residues. J was trimmed by 0 bases and V by 4 bases; bases with no gene match: 6. Germline CDR1 and CDR2: MNHNY and SVGAGI (reference sequence). In DNA form, the CDR3 reads TGTGCCAGCAGTTCCCCAGGCGGGAGCTCCTACGAGCAGTACTTC. Protein product: CASSSPGGSSYEQYF.

The chain links TRBV6-5 to TRBJ1-2; D call uncertain. The germline CDR1 and CDR2 sequences are MNHEY and SVGAGI. V was pared by 10 bases and J by 7 bases, with 16 bases between. This CDR3 spans 12 amino acids. CDR3 nucleotide sequence: TGTGCCACCACTTACGGGGAGTCTGGCTACACCTTC. Amino acids: CATTYGESGYTF.

V and J are TRBV27 and TRBJ2-7; D may be TRBD1 (6 bases). Germline-derived CDR1 and CDR2 are MNHEY and SMNVEV (reference sequence). The CDR3 loop spans 14 amino acids. V dropped 4 bases and J dropped 4 bases, with 14 bases sitting between them. CDR3 residues: CASSSSPGTYEQYF. The CDR3 DNA is TGTGCCAGCAGTTCATCCCCGGGGACATACGAGCAGTACTTC.

The rearrangement joins TRBV6-1 to TRBJ2-2, with a possible D match to TRBD1 (6 bases). The CDR3 spans 14 residues. In germline, CDR1 is MNHNS, CDR2 SASEGT. V was trimmed by 4 bases and J by 5 bases, leaving 11 bases between them. The CDR3 sequence is CASSGDRTTGELFF. The DNA for the CDR3 is TGTGCCAGCAGTGGAGACAGGACAACCGGGGAGCTGTTTTTT.

This chain connects TRBV5-6 to TRBJ1-4; D possibly corresponds to TRBD1 (6 bases). Trimming took 3 bases from V and 5 from J, leaving 17 bases between them. The germline CDR1 and CDR2 sequences are SGHDT and YYEEEE. This CDR3 has 16 residues. The CDR3 nucleotides are TGTGCCAGCAGCTGGGGGACACGGAACGAAAATGAAAAACTGTTTTTT. This sequence encodes CASSWGTRNENEKLFF.

The rearrangement uses TRBV27 and TRBJ2-7, with TRBD2 matching over 7 bases. The CDR3 has 14 amino acids. Unmatched junction bases numbered 5, after V lost 2 bases and J lost 4 bases. CDR1 is MNHEY and CDR2 is SMNVEV in the germline V gene (reference sequence). The CDR3 coding sequence is TGTGCCAGCAGTTTAGGGGAGGGGCCTTACGAGCAGTACTTC. This sequence encodes CASSLGEGPYEQYF.

The chain recombines TRBV27 with TRBJ2-3; 11 bases agree with TRBD2. CDR3 size: 17 residues. J gave up 8 bases and V 4 bases, and 14 bases lay outside the gene matches. CDR1 and CDR2 from the germline V gene are MNHEY and SMNVEV (reference sequence). CDR3 nucleotide sequence: TGTGCCAGCAGTTCCATAGGGACTAGCGGTGCTCTGGGTACGCAGTATTTT. This codes for CASSSIGTSGALGTQYF.

The chain employs TRBV15 and TRBJ1-2; 8 nucleotides agree with TRBD1. Looked up from germline, CDR1 is LNHNV and CDR2 is YYDKDF (reference sequence). CDR3 size: 13 residues. V shed 9 bases and J 5 bases; nucleotides not matched to a gene: 8. The CDR3: CATAHRGLYGYTF. Here the CDR3 DNA reads TGTGCCACAGCCCACAGGGGGTTGTATGGCTACACCTTC.

V usage is TRBV9 and J usage is TRBJ2-3, with D possibly being TRBD2 (5 bases). This CDR3 has 15 residues. CDR1 is SGDLS and CDR2 is YYNGEE in the germline V gene. V was shortened by 3 bases and J by 7 bases, with 18 bases between the two germline ends. This CDR3 reads CASSATRFGENTQYF. DNA of the CDR3: TGTGCCAGCAGCGCCACTAGATTTGGAGAAAATACGCAGTATTTT.

This clone was picked up a small number of times. The chain joins TRBV12-5 to TRBJ2-7; 9 bases are a match to TRBD1. The V and J ends lost 1 base and 0 bases, in that order; junction bases with no gene match: 1. The CDR3 runs 15 residues. Germline loops: CDR1 LGHNT, CDR2 FRNRAP. CDR3 DNA: TGTGCTAGTGGTTTGGGGGACAGGGTCTCCTACGAGCAGTACTTC. Translation: CASGLGDRVSYEQYF.